These 7 T cell receptor beta chains came from one sample sequenced in a study of molecular identifiers for immune sequencing clone quantification. TCRdb ran MiXCR on the PCR reads and lists one entry per CDR3 protein. In the table there are some 590,000 distinct CDR3 sequences, 25% of which are singletons. What was sequenced was naive CD8+ T cells from blood, with Jurkat cell RNA spiked in. Subset in this sample: FACS-sorted CD8+CD4-CCR7+CD45RA+ naive T cells. The receptor set was obtained from a human donor in good health. Some libraries in this study had Jurkat cell RNA spiked in.

To note about this clonotype: A much larger clone sits a single nucleotide away, making a read error possible. The CDR3 does not end in the conserved phenylalanine or tryptophan, so this is likely a read error. CDR3 in amino acids: CASSTWDRDEKLFS. Here the CDR3 DNA reads TGTGCCAGCAGTACCTGGGACAGGGACGAAAAACTGTTTTCT. The chain is built from TRBV12-3 or TRBV12-4 and TRBJ1-4; 9 bases align to TRBD1. V lost 5 bases to trimming and J lost 8 bases; unmatched junction nucleotides: 6. There are 14 residues in the CDR3.

To note about this clonotype: With a much larger clone just one base away, this may be a read error. The rearrangement uses TRBV5-6 and TRBJ2-5; tentatively, D is TRBD1 (5 bases). Germline V gene lookup returns CDR1 SGHDT and CDR2 YYEEEE. V was cut by 4 bases and J by 0 bases, with 22 bases left in between. The CDR3 spans 18 residues. The DNA of the CDR3 is TGTGCCAGCAGCACGGCTCCATGGCCCAAGGGGTACCAAGAGACCCAGTACTTC. Translated, it gives CASSTAPWPKGYQETQYF.

This clonotype was seen a handful of times. This sequence joins TRBV6-2 or TRBV6-3 and TRBJ2-5, with TRBD2 as a possible D gene (5 bases). There are 20 residues in the CDR3. Trimming stripped 6 bases from V and 0 bases from J, with 29 bases between. Germline loops: CDR1 MNHEY, CDR2 SVGEGT. As DNA, the CDR3 is TGTGCCAGCAGCTGTAGCACGGAAGAATGCGGACTGACGTACCAAGAGACCCAGTACTTC. Protein: CASSCSTEECGLTYQETQYF.

As regards this clonotype: A read error may explain this, as a much larger clone is one base away. The chain couples TRBV20-1 to TRBJ2-7; D may match TRBD1 or TRBD2 (5 bases each). The CDR3 length is 14 residues. Germline V gives CDR1 DFQATT, CDR2 SNEGSKA (reference sequence). The CDR3 sequence is CRAHPRDRIYEQYF. The CDR3 bases are TGCAGAGCTCATCCGAGGGACCGAATCTACGAGCAGTACTTC.

The DNA of the CDR3 is TGTGCCAGCAGTGTTCTTGATGGGGGGAGACAGGGGGTGGTAAACACTGAAGCTTTCTTT. Its translation is CASSVLDGGRQGVVNTEAFF. The chain couples TRBV2 to TRBJ1-1; 9 bases fit TRBD1. CDR3 length equals 20 residues. V trimming: 4 bases; J trimming: 2 bases; junction bases outside the gene matches: 20. Germline CDR1 reads SNHLY; CDR2 reads FYNNEI.

The chain recombines TRBV3-1 with TRBJ1-1, with D maybe TRBD1 (6 bases). The V gene lost 0 bases and the J gene lost 3 bases, with 14 bases spanning the gap. Germline CDR1 and CDR2: LGHDT and YNNKEL (reference sequence). CDR3 length: 16 residues. The CDR3, as DNA: TGTGCCAGCAGCCAAGACCGGGGGGGCTCGGACACTGAAGCTTTCTTT. It encodes CASSQDRGGSDTEAFF.

Notes on this clonotype: A much more abundant neighbour one base away suggests this may be a read error. V usage is TRBV4-3 and J usage is TRBJ2-7, with D perhaps matching TRBD1 (7 bases). CDR3 size: 14 residues. Germline V CDR1 and CDR2: LGHNA, YSLEER. DNA for the CDR3: TGCGCCCGCAGCCATCAGGAGGGGGCGCGAGAGCAGTACTTC. Translation gives CARSHQEGAREQYF.